Given below is one T cell receptor beta chain in context. Its antigen remains unknown. This entry belongs to a study of beta chain features in type 1 diabetes. Whole-study results and caveats: Researchers report that Type 1 diabetes patients had moderately but significantly shorter TCRB CDR3s across all four CD4+ subsets.

Sequenced material consisted of expressed TCRB transcripts (all of the isolated RNA was reverse transcribed). The method was immunoSEQ multiplex PCR; TCRdb's version includes in-frame clones alone and lacks a portion of them. The sample includes over 700,000 clones, around a sixth of them seen just once. The ends lost 6 bases at V and 1 base at J; junction bases unmatched: 2. The CDR3 runs 13 residues. Sequencing was done on a sample of naive CD4+ T cells from blood. The clonotype was recovered from a young woman in good health. V usage is TRBV23-1 and J usage is TRBJ2-7; 8 bases match TRBD1. TRBV23-1 is placed among ORFs of uncertain function. CDR3 coding DNA: TGCGCCAGCAGCAGGGACAGGTCCTACGAGCAGTACTTC. Encoded protein: CASSRDRSYEQYF.